This T cell receptor (beta chain) emerged from a study of blood T cell repertoires in COVID-19 (dated by TCRdb to 2018 to 2020). Study-level background: Collaborator samples came from the United States, Italy and Spain and covered acute and convalescent phases of COVID-19. Sample metadata almost always included a de-identified subject ID, COVID-19 status, age in years and sex. The material from the prospective study consisted of cDNA or gDNA derived from T cells, B-cell-depleted T cells, or PBMCs. A freely available public database, intended as a resource for researchers studying the immune response to SARS-CoV-2, is where the repertoires were released. Subjects who had been exposed to COVID-19, were actively infected with it, or had recovered from it provided the deeply sampled blood TCRbeta repertoires that made up the dataset. Where available, HLA class I and class II types were obtained from metadata supplied by the sample provider rather than from assay-based typing. Samples came from the ongoing ImmuneRACE study (first 160 participants) plus 1,254 subjects from 6 global collaborators.

General conclusions and limits of the study: The quantity of clinical and demographic metadata differed by source and by participant and was supplied without curation.

Samples from volunteer blood donors who had recovered from COVID-19 were contributed by a second Seattle source. Each collaborating institution followed its own protocols to collect whole blood in K2EDTA tubes. Collaborator samples were shipped for TCRbeta analysis as frozen whole blood, isolated PBMCs, or DNA extracted from either sample type. The CDR3 starts with the cysteine, ends with the phenylalanine, and has 16 residues. The retained sequence is limited to the CDR3, 48 bases, with the frame set at the first base. From the germline V gene, CDR1 is MNHEY and CDR2 is SVGAGI. Trimming at the junction amounts to 4 bases on V and 0 bases on J, and the germline ends lie 12 bases apart. This clone was found once. No cognate antigen has been identified for it. The record has no base qualities; no much larger clone is one base away. TCRbeta CDR3 regions were amplified from genomic DNA by means of the immunoSEQ Assay, a bias-controlled multiplex PCR. The published analysis was carried out like this. The number of nucleated cells in each sample was estimated from the amplification of reference gene primers within the assay. To quantify the absolute abundance of each unique TCRbeta CDR3 rearrangement, sequence reads were collapsed and filtered. For each sample, productive Simpson clonality was calculated as the square root of Simpson's diversity index over productive rearrangements. Not all clones reach the TCRdb copy of this immuneACCESS table, which keeps in-frame sequences only. Checked studies attribute under half of the gap to unresolved V genes and leave the rest unexplained. Clone size and the V and J calls come from that table; the DNA yielded D and trimming. The sample yields a few hundred thousand clones; about 88% were counted once. In total, the top ten clones hold roughly 4% of the sample.

Here the chain combines TRBV6-5 and TRBJ2-2; a tentative D match to TRBD2 spans 5 bases. Material: peripheral blood. The clonotype comes from a man aged 55 to 70 who had recovered from COVID-19. Read as DNA, the sequence is TGTGCCAGCAGTTTGCGGACGGGAACGAACACCGGGGAGCTGTTTTTT. This sequence encodes CASSLRTGTNTGELFF.